This T cell receptor beta chain was captured in a study of shared clonotypes between healthy human individuals. Sequencing was performed with immunoSEQ multiplex PCR; in TCRdb, only in-frame clones are kept and a portion is missing. The table has millions of clones, 90% to 95% seen once. This CDR3 contains 14 residues. The germline V gene encodes CDR1 SGHTA and CDR2 FQGNSA. Losses at the gene ends were 5 bases for V and 10 bases for J; bases not matched to a gene: 10. Broader study findings: Generation of non-shared clonotypes was less probable than generation of clonotypes shared by all four donors. Sharing across four donors was highest in naive CD4 (roughly 5%) and lowest in memory CD8 (roughly 0.4%).

As concerns this clone: The antigen is unknown.

This receptor was obtained from a young man in good health. Material for sequencing was naive CD4+ T cells sorted from blood. Subset indicated: CD45RA+ positively selected. The chain joins TRBV7-2 to TRBJ2-1; TRBD1 matches at 8 bases. CDR3: CASSPSTGVFEQFF. CDR3 bases: TGTGCCAGCAGCCCGTCGACAGGGGTCTTCGAGCAGTTCTTC. The variable domain in full, completed from reference TRBV7-2 and TRBJ2-1, reads GAGVSQSPSNKVTEKGKDVELRCDPISGHTALYWYRQSLGQGLEFLIYFQGNSAPDKSGLPSDRFSAERTGGSVSTLTIQRTQQEDSAVYLCASSPSTGVFEQFFGPGTRLTVL.